One T cell receptor beta chain is described in this entry. Trimming took off 6 bases at V and 2 bases at J, with 16 bases between the two ends. This CDR3 comprises 15 residues. The germline gives CDR1 MNHEY, CDR2 SMNVEV (reference sequence). The age range of participants was about 18 to 90 years, with residence in about two dozen US areas. Self-reported history from a screening survey and questionnaire set each donor's cohort. The record originates from a study of blood T cell repertoires in COVID-19. Overall study: The cDNA or gDNA used as material had been derived from T cells, B-cell-depleted T cells, or PBMCs.

In the original workflow: Reference gene primer amplification gave nucleated cell count estimates. This table comes from immunoSEQ multiplex PCR, and its TCRdb copy is limited to in-frame clones, with some not included. The V and J calls and clone size come from that table; D and trimming were worked out from the DNA. The top ten clones hold 5.6% of a sample with about 200,000 clones, 86% of them seen once. The clonotype originates from a man in his forties or fifties with acute COVID-19. The V and J genes are TRBV27 and TRBJ1-2; tentative D call: TRBD1 (5 bases). Sequencing was carried out using PBMCs or T cells enriched from blood (not recorded which). In nucleotides, the CDR3 is TGTGCCAGCAGCTGGGGGGGGGAGCTAAACTATGGCTACACCTTC. Protein product: CASSWGGELNYGYTF.